The 17 T cell receptor beta chains reported below all come from one sample, sequenced in a study of T cell responses to AZD1222 COVID-19 vaccine. Some clones are missing from TCRdb's copy, which holds only in-frame ones; the method was immunoSEQ multiplex PCR. The sample includes about 100,000 clones, 80% to 90% seen only once; the top ten take approximately 15%. The sequencing here drew on peripheral blood, taken on day 0 of AZD1222 vaccination. These receptors were taken from an adult in good health.

The chain combines TRBV7-2 with TRBJ2-5; 7 bases map to TRBD2. Trimming at V came to 5 bases and at J to 4 bases, leaving 10 bases not matched to a gene. The CDR3 consists of 15 residues. Germline V gene lookup returns CDR1 SGHTA and CDR2 FQGNSA. The CDR3 DNA reads as TGTGCCAGCAGCCCACCCGGGACTACAAGAGAGACCCAGTACTTC. This gives the protein CASSPPGTTRETQYF.

The chain has TRBV7-2 and TRBJ2-2; 8 positions agree with TRBD2. This CDR3 is 14 amino acids long. V lost 4 bases to trimming and J lost 8 bases; unmatched junction nucleotides: 6. Germline loops: CDR1 SGHTA, CDR2 FQGNSA. CDR3 sequence (DNA): TGTGCCAGCAGCTCGACGGGGGGGCGAGGGGAGCTGTTTTTT. Translated, it gives CASSSTGGRGELFF. Combining the CDR3 with reference TRBV7-2 and TRBJ2-2 gives the whole variable domain GAGVSQSPSNKVTEKGKDVELRCDPISGHTALYWYRQSLGQGLEFLIYFQGNSAPDKSGLPSDRFSAERTGGSVSTLTIQRTQQEDSAVYLCASSSTGGRGELFFGEGSRLTVL.

The chain is built from TRBV20-1 and TRBJ2-7, with D perhaps matching TRBD1 (6 bases). Germline V gene data show CDR1 as DFQATT and CDR2 as SNEGSKA (reference sequence). CDR3 length equals 11 residues. Trimming pared 5 bases from V and 3 bases from J, leaving 8 bases between. CDR3 loop: CSAPTGYEQYF. The CDR3 DNA sequence: TGCAGTGCTCCGACAGGCTACGAGCAGTACTTC.

This rearrangement joins TRBV7-2 to TRBJ2-2; D possibly matches TRBD1 or TRBD2 (5 bases each). Germline V lookup: CDR1 SGHTA, CDR2 FQGNSA. V lost 3 bases, J lost 6 bases, and 14 bases lay in between. The CDR3 is made up of 15 amino acids. This CDR3 is CASSFLAGTPGELFF. CDR3 bases: TGTGCCAGCAGCTTTCTCGCAGGGACCCCCGGGGAGCTGTTTTTT. The whole variable domain, remainder taken from reference TRBV7-2 and TRBJ2-2, is GAGVSQSPSNKVTEKGKDVELRCDPISGHTALYWYRQSLGQGLEFLIYFQGNSAPDKSGLPSDRFSAERTGGSVSTLTIQRTQQEDSAVYLCASSFLAGTPGELFFGEGSRLTVL.

The rearrangement links TRBV5-1 to TRBJ2-3; possible D gene TRBD2, 6 bases. CDR1 and CDR2 from the germline V gene are SGHRS and YFSETQ. Trimming left V 5 bases short and J 3 bases short, with 13 bases between. The CDR3 extends over 14 amino acids. In DNA, the CDR3 is TGCGCCAGCAGGGCGGGGTCTACTACAGATACGCAGTATTTT. Encoded protein: CASRAGSTTDTQYF.

V and J are TRBV9 and TRBJ1-1, with D unclear. The germline V gene has CDR1 SGDLS and CDR2 YYNGEE. V shed 0 bases and J shed 1 base, with 4 bases lying between them. This CDR3 is built from 13 residues. The CDR3 reads CASSVVKNTEAFF. The CDR3, as DNA: TGTGCCAGCAGCGTAGTCAAGAACACTGAAGCTTTCTTT.

This sequence joins TRBV24-1 and TRBJ2-1, with 8 bases lining up with TRBD2. This CDR3 is built from 16 residues. Per the germline V gene, CDR1 is KGHDR and CDR2 is SFDVKD. The V and J ends lost 5 bases and 1 base, in that order; junction bases with no gene match: 6. The DNA of the CDR3 is TGTGCCACCAGTGCTCGGGAGGGTAGTTCCTACAATGAGCAGTTCTTC. Translated: CATSAREGSSYNEQFF.

V and J are TRBV10-3 and TRBJ1-2, with 7 bases identical to TRBD1. Germline V gene data show CDR1 as ENHRY and CDR2 as SYGVKD. The CDR3 is 11 amino acids. The ends lost 6 bases at V and 8 bases at J; junction bases unmatched: 3. CDR3 protein: CAIRRGRGYTF. For the CDR3, the DNA is TGTGCCATCAGAAGGGGGCGCGGCTACACCTTC.

J is TRBJ1-2 and V is TRBV3-1 (or the pseudogene TRBV3-2); D might be TRBD1 (5 bases). With 3 bases removed from V and 0 bases from J, the gap between germline ends came to 20 bases. The germline V gene encodes CDR1 LGHDT and CDR2 YNNKEL (reference sequence). The CDR3 consists of 18 residues. The CDR3 sequence is CASSHNIRSGGSNYGYTF. The CDR3 coding sequence is TGTGCCAGCAGCCATAACATCCGCTCCGGGGGATCTAACTATGGCTACACCTTC.

This clone was seen a handful of times. The gene calls are TRBV5-3 and TRBJ2-7, with D possibly being TRBD1 (6 bases). TRBV5-3 counts as an open reading frame of uncertain function. The V and J ends lost 4 bases and 6 bases respectively, with 14 bases between them. This CDR3 is built from 13 residues. The CDR3 DNA reads TGTGCCAGAAGCATAAGAAACAGGGCCGAGCAGTACTTC. Protein: CARSIRNRAEQYF.

This clone has just one count. CDR3 bases: TGTGCCAGCAGGGGGGACGGCCAGAACACCGGGGAGCTGTTTTTT. It yields the protein CASRGDGQNTGELFF. J is TRBJ2-2 and V is TRBV2; perhaps D is TRBD1 or TRBD2 (5 bases each). V lost 6 bases and J 1 base, leaving 12 bases between the germline ends. Looked up from germline, CDR1 is SNHLY and CDR2 is FYNNEI. The CDR3 covers 15 residues. The entire variable domain, with the rest obtained from reference TRBV2 and TRBJ2-2, is as follows: EPEVTQTPSHQVTQMGQEVILRCVPISNHLYFYWYRQILGQKVEFLVSFYNNEISEKSEIFDDQFSVERPDGSNFTLKIRSTKLEDSAMYFCASRGDGQNTGELFFGEGSRLTVL.

V gene TRBV18 combines with J gene TRBJ1-1, with D possibly TRBD1 on 5 matching bases. The CDR3 contains 13 residues. Trimming took 0 bases from V and 8 from J, leaving 10 bases between them. Germline lookup yields CDR1 KGHSH and CDR2 LQKENI. The DNA for the CDR3 is TGTGCCAGCTCACCACCGACCCGGGACGAAGCTTTCTTT. It yields the protein CASSPPTRDEAFF. The full variable domain, completed using reference TRBV18 and TRBJ1-1, is NAGVMQNPRHLVRRRGQEARLRCSPMKGHSHVYWYRQLPEEGLKFMVYLQKENIIDESGMPKERFSAEFPKEGPSILRIQQVVRGDSAAYFCASSPPTRDEAFFGQGTRLTVV.

This chain uses TRBV5-4 with TRBJ2-1; 9 bases are a match to TRBD1. V dropped 4 bases and J dropped 5; count of bases not matched to a gene: 7. Germline CDR1 is SGHNT and CDR2 is YYREEE (reference sequence). The CDR3 contains 15 residues. The CDR3: CASSVGQGRDNEQFF. In DNA form, the CDR3 reads TGTGCCAGCAGCGTCGGACAGGGGCGGGACAATGAGCAGTTCTTC. Drawing the rest from reference TRBV5-4 and TRBJ2-1, the complete variable domain is ETGVTQSPTHLIKTRGQQVTLRCSSQSGHNTVSWYQQALGQGPQFIFQYYREEENGRGNFPPRFSGLQFPNYSSELNVNALELDDSALYLCASSVGQGRDNEQFFGPGTRLTVL.

The V call is TRBV6-5, the J call TRBJ2-7, with D hard to call. V lost 0 bases to trimming and J lost 2 bases, with 11 bases between them. The V gene's germline CDR1 is MNHEY and CDR2 SVGAGI. CDR3 length: 15 amino acids. CDR3 loop: CASSYSAVGTYEQYF. CDR3 sequence (DNA): TGTGCCAGCAGTTACTCGGCGGTAGGGACCTACGAGCAGTACTTC.

The chain couples TRBV29-1 to TRBJ2-7; maybe TRBD1 (6 bases). The CDR3 loop spans 16 amino acids. Trimming shortened V by 0 bases and J by 2 bases, and 17 bases separated the two germline ends. Germline CDR1 and CDR2: SQVTM and ANQGSEA. The CDR3, as DNA: TGCAGCGTTGAAGATCTCCGAGACAGGCCCCCCTACGAGCAGTACTTC. Protein sequence: CSVEDLRDRPPYEQYF.

This chain uses TRBV3-1 (or the pseudogene TRBV3-2) with TRBJ1-2; D remains ambiguous. The length of the CDR3 is 12 residues. Trimming shortened V by 3 bases and J by 8 bases, and 10 bases separated the two germline ends. CDR1 and CDR2 (germline): LGHDT, YNNKEL (reference sequence). The CDR3 region has the DNA TGTGCCAGCAGCCACCGGCTTGCAGGCTACACCTTC. Translation gives CASSHRLAGYTF.

The V call is TRBV6-5, the J call TRBJ2-2; D tentatively fits TRBD1 or TRBD2 (5 bases each). This CDR3 has 15 amino acids. V lost 7 bases and J lost 0, with 12 bases in between. Germline values: CDR1 MNHEY, CDR2 SVGAGI. CDR3 amino acids: CASIRDGSNTGELFF. The DNA for the CDR3 is TGTGCCAGCATTCGGGACGGGTCGAACACCGGGGAGCTGTTTTTT.